The 6 T cell receptor beta chains below all came from one sample that was sequenced in a study. Using its own MiXCR run on the RT-PCR reads, TCRdb lists one record per CDR3 protein. The sample includes about 680,000 distinct CDR3 sequences, more than 13% of them seen just once. What was sequenced was memory CD4+ T cells from blood. These receptor sequences come from a female donor in good health, serving as a healthy control.

This clonotype was observed a few times. This rearrangement joins TRBV15 to TRBJ2-5; D perhaps matches TRBD2 (6 bases). The germline CDR1 and CDR2 sequences are LNHNV and YYDKDF (reference sequence). Trimming cost V 0 bases and J 4 bases, with 15 bases left between them. CDR3 size: 16 residues. The DNA for the CDR3 is TGTGCCACCAGCAGAGATTTCGCCGGGAGCGGAGAGACCCAGTACTTC. It is translated as CATSRDFAGSGETQYF. Full variable domain (remainder filled in from reference TRBV15 and TRBJ2-5): DAMVIQNPRYQVTQFGKPVTLSCSQTLNHNVMYWYQQKSSQAPKLLFHYYDKDFNNEADTPDNFQSRRPNTSFCFLDIRSPGLGDTAMYLCATSRDFAGSGETQYFGPGTRLLVL.

This clonotype was seen more than once but under ten times. The V gene is TRBV12-3 or TRBV12-4, the J gene TRBJ1-2; 11 nucleotides line up with TRBD1. J was trimmed by 5 bases and V by 6 bases; bases with no gene match: 17. The CDR3 has 18 amino acids. The CDR3 loop is CASRNSRDRGLVGYGYTF. As DNA, the CDR3 is TGTGCCAGCAGGAATAGCCGGGACAGGGGGTTGGTTGGGTATGGCTACACCTTC.

This clonotype was counted a few times. This chain's CDR3 is CASSFVQGTYTEAFF. CDR3 nucleotides: TGCGCCAGCAGCTTCGTCCAGGGAACTTACACTGAAGCTTTCTTT. The V and J genes are TRBV5-1 and TRBJ1-1; D might be TRBD1 (5 bases). V dropped 2 bases and J dropped 3 bases, with 14 bases sitting between them. CDR1 is SGHRS and CDR2 is YFSETQ in the germline V gene. This CDR3 spans 15 amino acids. The full variable domain, its missing parts supplied by reference TRBV5-1 and TRBJ1-1, is KAGVTQTPRYLIKTRGQQVTLSCSPISGHRSVSWYQQTPGQGLQFLFEYFSETQRNKGNFPGRFSGRQFSNSRSEMNVSTLELGDSALYLCASSFVQGTYTEAFFGQGTRLTVV.

There are many counts of this clonotype. The chain employs TRBV6-2 or TRBV6-3 and TRBJ2-1, with 11 positions matching TRBD2. CDR3 size: 17 residues. V shed 5 bases and J 5 bases; nucleotides not matched to a gene: 11. Looked up from germline, CDR1 is MNHEY and CDR2 is SVGEGT. Written as DNA, the CDR3 is TGTGCCAGCAGTCAGGTTACTGCGGGACTAGCGGACAATGAGCAGTTCTTC. This sequence encodes CASSQVTAGLADNEQFF.

This chain joins TRBV12-3 or TRBV12-4 and TRBJ2-6; 10 positions match TRBD1. Trimming took 6 bases from V and 4 from J; bases not matched to a gene: 3. This CDR3 comprises 15 residues. The CDR3 reads CASRGQGPGANVLTF. In DNA, the CDR3 is TGTGCCAGCAGGGGACAGGGGCCCGGGGCCAACGTCCTGACTTTC.

The J gene is TRBJ1-5, the V gene TRBV6-5, with TRBD1 matching over 9 bases. From germline, CDR1 is MNHEY and CDR2 SVGAGI. Trimming cost V 5 bases and J 7 bases; bases outside gene matches: 6. This CDR3 has 14 amino acids. The CDR3 DNA is TGTGCCAGCAGTGAGGGGACAGGGATCCAGCCCCAGCATTTT. As protein: CASSEGTGIQPQHF.